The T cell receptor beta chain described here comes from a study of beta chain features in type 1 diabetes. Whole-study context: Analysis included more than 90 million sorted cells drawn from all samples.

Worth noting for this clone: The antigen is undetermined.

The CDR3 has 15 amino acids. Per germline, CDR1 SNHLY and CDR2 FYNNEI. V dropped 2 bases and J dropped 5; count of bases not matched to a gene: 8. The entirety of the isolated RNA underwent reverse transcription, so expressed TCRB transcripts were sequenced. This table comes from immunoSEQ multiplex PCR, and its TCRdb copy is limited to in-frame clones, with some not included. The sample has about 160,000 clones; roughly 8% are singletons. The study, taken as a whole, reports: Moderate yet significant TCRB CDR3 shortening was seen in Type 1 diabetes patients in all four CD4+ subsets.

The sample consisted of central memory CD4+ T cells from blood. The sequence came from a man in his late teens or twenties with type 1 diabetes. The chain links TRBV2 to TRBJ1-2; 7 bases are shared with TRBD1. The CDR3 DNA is TGTGCCAGCAGTGAACAGACAGGGAGTGGGTATGGCTACACCTTC. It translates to CASSEQTGSGYGYTF.